This entry is about one T cell receptor (beta chain). Germline CDR1 is SGHTA and CDR2 is FQGNSA. This CDR3 comprises 13 residues. Between the trimmed V and J ends, which lost 5 bases and 13 bases, there was a span of 20 bases. This sample was included in a study of cytomegalovirus exposure and HLA in healthy donors. Data came from immunoSEQ multiplex PCR; TCRdb stores just in-frame clones and leaves some out. Among about 64,000 clones, about 91% were seen once, and the ten largest hold over 1%. The chain combines TRBV7-2 with TRBJ1-1; D perhaps matches TRBD1 (6 bases). The origin of this receptor is a woman between 18 and 29 years old in good health and CMV-seronegative. Sample: PBMCs. The CDR3 sequence is CASSPSARGGIFF. As DNA, the CDR3 is TGTGCCAGCAGCCCTAGCGCGAGGGGGGGAATTTTCTTT.